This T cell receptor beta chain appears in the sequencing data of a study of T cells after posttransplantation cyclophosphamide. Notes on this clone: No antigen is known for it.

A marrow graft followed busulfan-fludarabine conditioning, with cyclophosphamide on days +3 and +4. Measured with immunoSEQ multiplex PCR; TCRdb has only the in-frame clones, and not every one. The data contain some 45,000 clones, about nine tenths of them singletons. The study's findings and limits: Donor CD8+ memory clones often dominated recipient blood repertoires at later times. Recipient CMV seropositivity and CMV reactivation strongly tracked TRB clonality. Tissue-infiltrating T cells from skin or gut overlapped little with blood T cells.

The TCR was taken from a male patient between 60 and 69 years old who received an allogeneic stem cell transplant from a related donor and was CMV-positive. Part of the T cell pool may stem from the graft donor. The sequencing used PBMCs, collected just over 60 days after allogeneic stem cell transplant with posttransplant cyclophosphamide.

DNA for the CDR3: TGCGCCAGCAGCTTGACTGCAGGGGATAACTATGGCTACACCTTC. Residues: CASSLTAGDNYGYTF. The V gene is TRBV5-1, the J gene TRBJ1-2; tentatively, D is TRBD1 (6 bases). V shed 1 base and J shed 1 base, with 11 bases lying between them. The CDR3 runs to 15 residues. Germline-derived CDR1 and CDR2 are SGHRS and YFSETQ.